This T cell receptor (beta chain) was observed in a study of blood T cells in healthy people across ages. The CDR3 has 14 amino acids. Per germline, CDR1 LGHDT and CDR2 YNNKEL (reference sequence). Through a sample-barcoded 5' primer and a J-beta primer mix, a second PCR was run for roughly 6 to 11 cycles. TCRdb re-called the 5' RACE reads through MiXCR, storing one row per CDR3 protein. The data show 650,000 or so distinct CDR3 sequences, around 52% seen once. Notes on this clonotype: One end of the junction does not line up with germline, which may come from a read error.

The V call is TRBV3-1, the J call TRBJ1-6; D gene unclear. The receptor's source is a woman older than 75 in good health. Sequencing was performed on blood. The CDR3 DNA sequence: TGTGCCGGCAGGTCAAGAGATGGTAATTCACCCCTCCACTTT. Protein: CAGRSRDGNSPLHF.